This TCR beta chain is drawn from a study of blood T cell repertoires in COVID-19. V was pared by 5 bases and J by 1 base, with 7 bases of the junction left unmatched. The CDR3 is 16 residues long. The germline V gene encodes CDR1 SGHAT and CDR2 FQNNGV. Per the original methods: Estimates of nucleated cell counts were drawn from the amplification of reference gene primers. Method: immunoSEQ multiplex PCR; TCRdb's copy keeps in-frame clones and lacks some. For V, J and clone size, that table is used; D and trimming come from the DNA. This table has about 530,000 clones, about 89% appearing once. The sample taken for sequencing was peripheral blood. This sequence joins TRBV11-2 and TRBJ2-2, with 7 positions matching TRBD2. The clonotype was recovered from a woman between 50 and 59 years old with COVID-19, enrolled during active disease. CDR3 protein: CASSLILAENTGELFF. As DNA, the CDR3 is TGTGCCAGCAGCCTCATCCTAGCGGAGAACACCGGGGAGCTGTTTTTT.